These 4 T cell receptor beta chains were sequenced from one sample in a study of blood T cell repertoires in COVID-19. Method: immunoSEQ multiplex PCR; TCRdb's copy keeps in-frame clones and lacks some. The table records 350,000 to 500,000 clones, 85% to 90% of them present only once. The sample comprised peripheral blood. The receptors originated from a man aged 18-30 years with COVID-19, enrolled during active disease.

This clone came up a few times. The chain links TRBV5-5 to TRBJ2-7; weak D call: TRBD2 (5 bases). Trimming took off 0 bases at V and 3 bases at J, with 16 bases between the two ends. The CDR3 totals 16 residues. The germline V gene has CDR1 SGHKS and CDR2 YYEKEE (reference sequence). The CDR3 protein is CASSLDASPTNYEQYF. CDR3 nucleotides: TGTGCCAGCAGCTTGGACGCGTCGCCGACTAACTACGAGCAGTACTTC.

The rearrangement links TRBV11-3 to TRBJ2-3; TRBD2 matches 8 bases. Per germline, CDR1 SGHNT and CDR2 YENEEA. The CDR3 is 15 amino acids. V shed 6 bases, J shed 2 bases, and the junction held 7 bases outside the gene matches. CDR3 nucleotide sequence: TGTGCCAGCAGTAACCGGGAGGGCAACACAGATACGCAGTATTTT. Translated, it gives CASSNREGNTDTQYF.

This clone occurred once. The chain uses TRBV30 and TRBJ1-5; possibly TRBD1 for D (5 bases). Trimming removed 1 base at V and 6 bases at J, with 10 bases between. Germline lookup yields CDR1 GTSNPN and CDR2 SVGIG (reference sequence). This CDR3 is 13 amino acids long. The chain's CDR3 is CAWSAAQAQPQHF. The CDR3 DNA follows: TGTGCCTGGAGTGCGGCACAGGCTCAGCCCCAGCATTTT.

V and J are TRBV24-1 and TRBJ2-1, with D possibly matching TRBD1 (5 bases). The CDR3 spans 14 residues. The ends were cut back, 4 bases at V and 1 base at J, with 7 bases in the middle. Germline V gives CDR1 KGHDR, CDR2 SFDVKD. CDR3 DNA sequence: TGTGCCACCAGTGACCCAGGGTCCTACAATGAGCAGTTCTTC. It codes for CATSDPGSYNEQFF.